The clone carrying this T cell receptor beta chain appeared a single time. What it binds is unknown. These data belong to a study of identifying expanded T cells in peripheral blood. Overall study findings and caveats: Approximately two-week clone count variance significantly increased as total template count grew. Technical replicates showed roughly 1.2 changed clones; two weeks roughly 16; four weeks 19.

The table came from immunoSEQ multiplex PCR; TCRdb's copy has only in-frame clones and leaves some out. The table shows roughly 90,000 clones, with roughly 85% occurring only once. With V trimmed by 7 bases and J by 6 bases, 5 bases remained unmatched. The CDR3 runs to 12 residues. Germline V gene data show CDR1 as SQVTM and CDR2 as ANQGSEA. The sample comprised blood. The chain uses TRBV29-1 and TRBJ2-1; 8 bases map to TRBD1. This clonotype was obtained from a person aged 18 to 70 in good health. The CDR3 DNA reads TGCAGCGCCAGGGGACAGGTCAATGAGCAGTTCTTC. Its translation is CSARGQVNEQFF.